This record concerns one T cell receptor beta chain sequence. Its antigen target is currently unknown. Within one base of it there is no much larger clone, and no base qualities were kept. These data originate in a study of CD4 and CD8 cells across lung adenocarcinoma regions (dated by TCRdb to the late 2010s). Broadly, across the study: To look at intratumor heterogeneity in the T cell receptor repertoire, the study compared tumor centers against tumor margins.

Library preparation was by PCR. The sequencer was a HiSeq X Ten. The public reads were run again by TCRdb, first through fastp at Q25 and then through MiXCR, and only productive beta chains were kept. Every distinct CDR3 protein forms one entry, paired with its most common genes and DNA. For this sample there are about 12,000 distinct CDR3 sequences; approximately 49% appear just once. The ten most abundant clones make up less than 40% of the sample. The donors were patients who had localized lung adenocarcinoma, which is a subtype of non-small cell lung cancer. The samples were taken from the centers of localized lung adenocarcinomas. For TCR repertoire analysis, CD8+ T cells from tumor tissue were profiled separately from CD4+ T cells. For CDR1 and CDR2, the germline V gene (reference sequence) lists MNHEY and SMNVEV. Its CDR3 holds 13 amino acids, cysteine through phenylalanine. The CDR3 DNA has 39 bases and is translated from base 1. V loses 9 bases at its end and J loses 5 bases; junction bases beyond the gene matches: 9.

The sequence came from a female donor with lung adenocarcinoma. The CD4 and CD8 labels of this study may be unreliable. Rearrangement joined TRBV27 to TRBJ2-5, and 7 junctional nucleotides match TRBD1. Sequenced input: CD8+ T cells from the center of a lung tumor. The sample's cell subset or site label is to be understood as: tumor center region. The CDR3 in this case is CARSEGARETQYF. Read as DNA, the sequence is TGTGCCAGGTCCGAGGGGGCTCGGGAGACCCAGTACTTC.